The rows below give T cell receptor beta chains drawn from one sample of a study of identifying expanded T cells in peripheral blood. Data came from immunoSEQ multiplex PCR; TCRdb stores just in-frame clones and leaves some out. The top ten hold 15% to 20% of the sample, which has 75,000 to 90,000 clones, just under 85% seen once. Input material: blood. The source of these receptors is a person between 18 and 69 years old in good health. The CDR3 runs from the conserved cysteine through the conserved F or W. Fields, in order: J gene, V gene, clone size, CDR3 protein. Size is omitted from some rows. Given values are once, few, many or a class for expanded clones.

>TRBJ1-4|TRBV5-6|-
CASSLLEKLFF
>TRBJ2-7|TRBV28|-
CASSTRLAGFYEQYF
>TRBJ1-4|TRBV30|-
CAWSARAGGSWEKLFF
>TRBJ2-2|TRBV7-2|-
CASSPVGTNTGELFF
>TRBJ2-1|TRBV11-2|-
CASSFGGPVEQFF
>TRBJ2-2|TRBV30|-
CAWCRLANTGELFF
>TRBJ2-5|TRBV5-1|few
CASSLEGTGRETQYF
>TRBJ1-1|TRBV4-3|-
CASSQDFRANTEAFF
>TRBJ2-1|TRBV19|-
CASSKGTIMSTYNEQFF
>TRBJ2-6|TRBV19|-
CASSTGEVTGANVLTF
>TRBJ2-7|TRBV19|-
CASSRLAGEYEQYF
>TRBJ2-7|TRBV9|-
CASSVVRPTYEQYF
>TRBJ1-4|TRBV14|many
CASSQDSQGRVFF
>TRBJ1-2|TRBV19|-
CASSPGSGTAHGYTF
>TRBJ2-2|TRBV9|-
CASSVGDRGTTGELFF
>TRBJ1-3|TRBV5-6|-
CASSLGRRDSGNTIYF
>TRBJ2-2|TRBV6-5|-
CASSWIGNTGELFF
>TRBJ2-1|TRBV27|-
CASSLRRTGRTNEQFF
>TRBJ2-3|TRBV29-1|-
CSVEEVGQYF
>TRBJ1-2|TRBV30|-
CAWSPGAGAKGGYGYTF
>TRBJ2-3|TRBV11-2|-
CASSLTTDTQYF
>TRBJ1-3|TRBV5-8|once
CASTDDRVYVGNTIYF
>TRBJ2-3|TRBV5-6|-
CASSKMGSPADTQYF
>TRBJ2-2|TRBV28|-
CASSSAGANTGELFF
>TRBJ1-3|TRBV9|-
CASSEGEGFSGNTIYF
>TRBJ2-7|TRBV4-1|-
CASPPKHKFNPGQGKHEQYF
>TRBJ1-4|TRBV18|-
CASSPTSGGHNEKLFF
>TRBJ1-2|TRBV6-5|-
CASSYEGLSGYTF
>TRBJ2-7|TRBV7-2|-
CASSGNLRSYEQYF
>TRBJ2-1|TRBV15|-
CATSRESDEQFF
>TRBJ1-2|TRBV7-3|-
CASSDGPRDYGYTF
>TRBJ2-7|TRBV30|-
CAWSPGTEVYEQYF
>TRBJ1-2|TRBV4-3|-
CASSQDRKVYYGYTF
>TRBJ2-7|TRBV5-6|-
CASSLGGPRGFTYEQYF
>TRBJ2-7|TRBV29-1|-
CSVETGTGGDEQYF
>TRBJ2-7|TRBV14|-
CASSPAGGGYEQYF
>TRBJ1-1|TRBV4-3|-
CASSQESELNTEAFF
>TRBJ2-1|TRBV10-3|-
CAISDGDRNEQFF
>TRBJ2-4|TRBV27|-
CASSWEHLLAKNIQYF
>TRBJ1-2|TRBV28|-
CASQDGAKTYGYTF
>TRBJ2-7|TRBV6-5|-
CASRTSGIQLLQYF
>TRBJ1-1|TRBV4-1|-
CASSQESLGRTEAFF
>TRBJ2-7|TRBV7-9|-
CASSFSGRAHEQYF
>TRBJ2-7|TRBV28|-
CASTLGGQGGRKQYF
>TRBJ2-7|TRBV27|-
CASKESTATTYEQYF
>TRBJ2-7|TRBV6-6|-
CASSPSLGTDEQYF
>TRBJ1-5|TRBV23-1|-
CASSHRTGLNQPQHF
>TRBJ2-7|TRBV29-1|-
CSVEDGLNTNYEQYF
>TRBJ2-5|TRBV28|-
CASRGGQGARETQYF
>TRBJ1-1|TRBV9|-
CASSAIGAGVNTEAFF
>TRBJ2-7|TRBV28|-
CASTPTGTSYEQYF
>TRBJ2-3|TRBV19|-
CASRSPGESRDTQYF
>TRBJ2-1|TRBV6-1|-
CASSGLAGGSYNEQFF